What follows are 4 T cell receptor beta chains derived from one specimen sequenced in a study of T cell repertoires in cytomegalovirus infection (dated by TCRdb to between 2019 and 2020). This specimen's treatment or condition label, interpreted: in vitro stimulation with specific CMV peptide epitopes to enrich CMV-specific T cells. Sequencing was performed on an Illumina HiSeq 1500. The public reads were run again by TCRdb, first through fastp at Q25 and then through MiXCR, and only productive beta chains were kept. Rows are unified per CDR3 protein, each entry keeping the most common DNA and genes. This sample gives some 940,000 distinct CDR3 sequences in total; around 31% of them show up just once. The ten biggest clones cover over 12% of the sample. No antigen has been identified for these receptors. Sequences were derived from cultured CD8+ T cells from PBMCs, sampled from culture after CMV antigen stimulation. These receptors all come from a human donor in good health (CMV status not recorded). Some clones in this sample may be carry-over from other donors' samples.

This clonotype was seen only a few times. The V gene is TRBV6-8, the J gene TRBJ1-1; 8 bases map to TRBD1. The CDR3 is 17 amino acids. Looked up from germline, CDR1 is MNHGY and CDR2 is SAAAGT. The junction had 17 bases not matched to a gene; V was cut back by 0 bases and J by 11 bases. CDR3 loop: CASSYSLYNDRGLGAFF. In DNA, the CDR3 is TGTGCCAGCAGTTACTCGCTCTATAACGACAGGGGACTAGGCGCTTTCTTT.

The DNA for the CDR3 is TGTGCCAGCACCCCCGACGGCAGAACCTACAATGAGCAGTTCTTC. Translated, it gives CASTPDGRTYNEQFF. The chain recombines TRBV12-3 or TRBV12-4 with TRBJ2-1; D is ambiguous. The CDR3 is 15 residues long. The ends were cut back, 7 bases at V and 2 bases at J, with 15 bases in the middle.

As for this clonotype: This may come from a read error, since a much larger clone is one base off. The chain carries TRBV7-6 and TRBJ2-2; 13 bases are shared with TRBD2. The CDR3 consists of 18 residues. The germline V gene has CDR1 SGHVS and CDR2 FNYEAQ. In DNA form, the CDR3 reads TGTGCCAGCAGCTTTGGACTAGCGGGGGTCGAGAGCACCGGGGAGCTGCTTTTT. The encoded protein is CASSFGLAGVESTGELLF.

In this sample, this clonotype turned up a few times. J is TRBJ2-1 and V is TRBV9, with 7 bases matching TRBD2. Per germline, CDR1 SGDLS and CDR2 YYNGEE. The CDR3 totals 16 residues. The V gene end was trimmed by 4 bases and the J gene end by 3 bases; junction bases not matched to a gene: 10. CDR3 nucleotide sequence: TGTGCCAGCAGCCCCTGGAGCGGGGTGGACTACAATGAGCAGTTCTTC. Protein sequence: CASSPWSGVDYNEQFF.